The clone carrying this TCR beta chain was detected once. An end of the junction differs from the germline gene, which may be a read error. How the authors handled the data: Counts of nucleated cells, estimated from reference gene primer amplification, were obtained. Sequencing was performed with immunoSEQ multiplex PCR; in TCRdb, only in-frame clones are kept and a portion is missing. V and J calls and clone size are copied from that table; D and trimming were computed from the DNA. The sample has around 50,000 clones; 90% are singletons. CDR1 PRHDT and CDR2 FYEKMQ come from the germline V gene (reference sequence). The length of the CDR3 is 14 residues. The entry originates in a study of blood T cell repertoires in COVID-19. In the study overall: The United States, Italy and Spain were the sources of the acute and convalescent COVID-19 samples.

The sequencing input was peripheral blood. The chain employs TRBV13 and TRBJ2-5; 8 bases are shared with TRBD2. This receptor was obtained from a man between 65 and 80 years old with acute or convalescent COVID-19. CDR3 protein: CASTLGRGGETQYF. The DNA for the CDR3 is TGTGCCAGCACCTTAGGCCGGGGGGGGGAGACCCAGTACTTC.